One sample yielded the 32 T cell receptor beta chains listed below, sequenced in a study of T cells in Graves' hyperthyroidism and ophthalmopathy. Authors of the study amplified TCR beta CDR3 regions from RNA transcripts. Using the HTBI primer set, a first-round RT-PCR was run on the TCR CDR3. TCRdb recomputed calls from the multiplex PCR reads with MiXCR, one row per CDR3 protein. The data contain 600,000 to 700,000 distinct CDR3 sequences, 45% of them seen just once; the ten biggest clones take up approximately 7.2%. Sequencing was done on a sample of peripheral blood or thyroid tissue (not recorded which). These receptors were obtained from an adult man with Graves' disease, either hyperthyroidism or ophthalmopathy (not recorded which).

Concerning this clonotype itself: The junction shows a germline mismatch at one end, possibly a read error. J is TRBJ1-6 and V is TRBV7-8; 8 bases match TRBD1. The CDR3 is 16 residues long. Looked up from germline, CDR1 is SGHVS and CDR2 is FQNEAQ. The CDR3: CASSSSLRGPDSPLHF. The CDR3 nucleotides are TGCGCCAGCAGCTCAAGTCTCAGGGGGCCGGATTCACCCCTCCACTTT.

This clonotype has a count of ten or more. The gene calls are TRBV7-9 and TRBJ2-7; no clear D. Germline V gives CDR1 SEHNR, CDR2 FQNEAQ (reference sequence). Trimming took 5 bases from V and 1 from J, leaving 9 bases between them. The CDR3 spans 13 residues. Written as DNA, the CDR3 is TGTGCCAGCAGCCAATCGGAATCCTACGAGCAGTACTTC. Protein product: CASSQSESYEQYF.

This chain uses TRBV7-3 with TRBJ2-2; 13 positions match TRBD2. CDR3 length: 18 residues. Germline assignment: CDR1 SGHTA and CDR2 FQGTGA. V lost 6 bases to trimming and J lost 3 bases; unmatched junction nucleotides: 10. The CDR3 loop is CASRRPGLAGKDTGELFF. CDR3 DNA: TGTGCCAGCAGGAGACCGGGACTAGCGGGAAAAGACACCGGGGAGCTGTTTTTT.

The table lists this clonotype with a count of one. A much more abundant neighbour one base away suggests this may be a read error. The DNA for the CDR3 is TGTGTCGCGTCGTCTGGGGGCGAGATCACTGAAGCTTTCTTT. Its translation: CVASSGGEITEAFF. The chain links TRBV2 to TRBJ1-1, with D perhaps TRBD1 (6 bases). In germline, CDR1 is SNHLY, CDR2 FYNNEI. The CDR3 has 14 amino acids.

This clonotype was observed at least ten times. V gene TRBV10-3 combines with J gene TRBJ1-1, with no clear D. This CDR3 contains 13 residues. The V and J ends lost 9 bases and 1 base respectively, with 12 bases between them. Germline CDR1 reads ENHRY; CDR2 reads SYGVKD. The CDR3, as DNA: TGTGCCATAGCTATAGGGCCGAACACTGAAGCTTTCTTT. It specifies CAIAIGPNTEAFF.

About this clonotype itself: Being one base from a much bigger clone, this may be a read error. V and J are TRBV29-1 and TRBJ1-1; D ambiguous. Trimming removed 4 bases from V and 4 bases from J, with 10 bases in between. Germline CDR1 reads SQVTM; CDR2 reads ANQGSEA. The CDR3 runs 12 residues. CDR3 in DNA: TGCAGCGTTGGCAGGACGAGCACTGAAGCTTTCTTT. It yields the protein CSVGRTSTEAFF.

This clonotype has ten or more counts. The rearrangement links TRBV7-2 to TRBJ1-5; D remains ambiguous. CDR3 size: 16 residues. V shed 5 bases and J shed 1 base, with 15 bases lying between them. Looked up from germline, CDR1 is SGHTA and CDR2 is FQGNSA. The CDR3 is CASSLIAGISNQPQHF. CDR3 nucleotide sequence: TGTGCCAGCAGCCTCATTGCGGGGATCAGCAATCAGCCCCAGCATTTT. Full variable domain (remainder filled in from reference TRBV7-2 and TRBJ1-5): GAGVSQSPSNKVTEKGKDVELRCDPISGHTALYWYRQSLGQGLEFLIYFQGNSAPDKSGLPSDRFSAERTGGSVSTLTIQRTQQEDSAVYLCASSLIAGISNQPQHFGDGTRLSIL.

This clonotype was detected ten times or more. The chain has TRBV6-1 and TRBJ2-7, with D possibly matching TRBD1 (5 bases). The length of the CDR3 is 11 residues. Germline V gives CDR1 MNHNS, CDR2 SASEGT. With 5 bases removed from V and 7 bases from J, the gap between germline ends came to 9 bases. The CDR3 loop reads CASSIRQEQYF. The DNA of the CDR3 is TGTGCCAGCAGTATACGACAGGAGCAGTACTTC.

This chain links TRBV10-3 with TRBJ2-7; a weak D match, TRBD2 (5 bases). Trimming left V 2 bases short and J 3 bases short, with 14 bases between. Germline CDR1 ENHRY, CDR2 SYGVKD. CDR3 length equals 15 residues. For the CDR3, the DNA is TGTGCCATCAGTGAGGCGAGAAGCGGTGGCTACGAGCAGTACTTC. Residues: CAISEARSGGYEQYF.

This clonotype has just a few counts. The V and J genes are TRBV19 and TRBJ1-5, with a tentative D call TRBD1 (6 bases). Trimming removed 6 bases at V and 4 bases at J, with 16 bases between. In germline, CDR1 is LNHDA, CDR2 SQIVND (reference sequence). The CDR3 runs 15 residues. DNA of the CDR3: TGTGCCAGTAGGGCACTACAGGGAATTAATCAGCCCCAGCATTTT. Translation gives CASRALQGINQPQHF.

This chain links TRBV7-9 with TRBJ2-2; 9 nucleotides line up with TRBD1. Per germline, CDR1 SEHNR and CDR2 FQNEAQ (reference sequence). The ends lost 8 bases at V and 5 bases at J; junction bases unmatched: 9. This CDR3 has 15 amino acids. The CDR3 here is CASRTQGAITGELFF. The CDR3 nucleotides read TGTGCCAGCCGAACACAGGGGGCAATTACCGGGGAGCTGTTTTTT.

This clonotype was observed many times. The chain combines TRBV24-1 with TRBJ2-2, with D maybe TRBD1 (6 bases). The germline CDR1 and CDR2 sequences are KGHDR and SFDVKD. Trimming removed 9 bases at V and 1 base at J, with 17 bases between. The CDR3 is made up of 16 amino acids. The CDR3 DNA sequence: TGTGCCACCGGGGTAAGCAGGGGTGAGAACACCGGGGAGCTGTTTTTT. This sequence encodes CATGVSRGENTGELFF.

The chain uses TRBV19 and TRBJ1-5; TRBD1 matches 7 bases. Germline V gene lookup returns CDR1 LNHDA and CDR2 SQIVND (reference sequence). The junction had 8 bases not matched to a gene; V was cut back by 9 bases and J by 15 bases. This CDR3 has 10 amino acids. CDR3: CASRDRATHF. The CDR3 DNA follows: TGTGCCAGCAGGGACAGAGCGACGCATTTT.

V is TRBV16 and J is TRBJ1-1; possibly TRBD1 for D (6 bases). The CDR3 has 15 residues. Germline lookup yields CDR1 KGHSY and CDR2 FQNENV. Trimming shortened V by 0 bases and J by 9 bases, and 17 bases separated the two germline ends. Written as DNA, the CDR3 is TGTGCCAGCAGCCAATCTCGTGGACAGCCACTCCAAGCTTTCTTT. Its translation is CASSQSRGQPLQAFF. Full variable domain (remainder filled in from reference TRBV16 and TRBJ1-1): GEEVAQTPKHLVRGEGQKAKLYCAPIKGHSYVFWYQQVLKNEFKFLISFQNENVFDETGMPKERFSAKCLPNSPCSLEIQATKLEDSAVYFCASSQSRGQPLQAFFGQGTRLTVV.

The J gene is TRBJ2-7, the V gene TRBV20-1, with 9 bases aligning to TRBD1. Germline V lookup: CDR1 DFQATT, CDR2 SNEGSKA (reference sequence). The V and J ends lost 2 bases and 4 bases, in that order; junction bases with no gene match: 9. The CDR3 length is 15 residues. The CDR3 region has the DNA TGCAGTGCTAGAACCACCGGGACAGGGATTTACGAGCAGTACTTC. Amino acid sequence: CSARTTGTGIYEQYF.

This clonotype turned up a few times. The rearrangement joins TRBV19 to TRBJ1-1; TRBD1 matches at 8 bases. V trimming: 6 bases; J trimming: 5 bases; junction bases outside the gene matches: 11. This CDR3 is built from 15 residues. Germline loops: CDR1 LNHDA, CDR2 SQIVND (reference sequence). CDR3 sequence: CASSRPTGGGTEAFF. CDR3 bases: TGTGCCAGTAGCCGGCCTACAGGGGGAGGGACTGAAGCTTTCTTT. The full variable domain, completed using reference TRBV19 and TRBJ1-1, is DGGITQSPKYLFRKEGQNVTLSCEQNLNHDAMYWYRQDPGQGLRLIYYSQIVNDFQKGDIAEGYSVSREKKESFPLTVTSAQKNPTAFYLCASSRPTGGGTEAFFGQGTRLTVV.

This clonotype was detected ten times or more. V and J are TRBV29-1 and TRBJ2-7, with D possibly TRBD2 on 7 matching bases. Germline V lookup: CDR1 SQVTM, CDR2 ANQGSEA. V gave up 7 bases and J gave up 1 base, with 17 bases separating them. The CDR3 covers 14 residues. CDR3 region: CSAHAGDKSYEQYF. CDR3 bases: TGCAGCGCCCACGCGGGGGACAAATCCTACGAGCAGTACTTC.

The sample holds many counts of this clonotype. The chain employs TRBV29-1 and TRBJ2-5; 7 positions match TRBD2. Trimming removed 3 bases from V and 2 bases from J; junction bases left unmatched: 12. Germline CDR1 reads SQVTM; CDR2 reads ANQGSEA. CDR3 length equals 16 residues. CDR3 coding DNA: TGCAGCGTTGAGGGATTCGGCGGGAGTCTTCAAGAGACCCAGTACTTC. It is translated as CSVEGFGGSLQETQYF.

This clonotype was recorded many times. This chain connects TRBV7-6 to TRBJ2-7; D remains unclear. Germline V gene lookup returns CDR1 SGHVS and CDR2 FNYEAQ. This CDR3 is built from 15 residues. Trimming shortened V by 1 base and J by 3 bases, and 13 bases separated the two germline ends. This CDR3 is CASSLGAAGDYEQYF. The CDR3 DNA follows: TGTGCCAGCAGCTTAGGAGCCGCAGGAGACTACGAGCAGTACTTC.

This chain uses TRBV10-3 with TRBJ1-5; TRBD1 matches at 10 bases. The J call may be faulty, since TRBJ2-3 better matches the DNA end. Germline values: CDR1 ENHRY, CDR2 SYGVKD. The CDR3 is 13 amino acids. This CDR3 is CAIRGTGADTQYF. The CDR3 region has the DNA TGTGCCATCAGGGGGACAGGGGCAGATACGCAGTATTTT.

This clonotype was picked up a small number of times. In DNA, the CDR3 is TGTGCCAGCAGTTATATGTCCTCGGGGAATCAGCCCCAGCATTTT. Residues: CASSYMSSGNQPQHF. The chain has TRBV2 and TRBJ1-5; unclear D gene. Trimming stripped 5 bases from V and 4 bases from J, with 15 bases between. The germline CDR1 and CDR2 sequences are SNHLY and FYNNEI. This CDR3 spans 15 amino acids.

This clonotype was picked up many times. The J gene is TRBJ1-3, the V gene TRBV24-1; 7 bases are a match to TRBD1. Germline V gene lookup returns CDR1 KGHDR and CDR2 SFDVKD. The CDR3 sequence is 17 residues long. V was pared by 2 bases and J by 0 bases, with 6 bases of the junction left unmatched. Here the CDR3 DNA reads TGTGCCACCAGTGATTCAAGACAGGGAAACTCTGGAAACACCATATATTTT. Its protein product is CATSDSRQGNSGNTIYF.

The CDR3: CASVEGGGLGYTF. DNA of the CDR3: TGTGCCAGCGTTGAAGGTGGGGGCCTTGGCTACACCTTC. The chain links TRBV25-1 to TRBJ1-2, with D possibly TRBD1 on 6 matching bases. The V end was cut by 8 bases, the J end by 7 bases, with 17 bases between. CDR1 and CDR2 from the germline V gene are MGHDK and SYGVNS. This CDR3 is 13 amino acids long.

This clonotype appeared a single time. V gene TRBV20-1 combines with J gene TRBJ2-7; 7 nucleotides line up with TRBD1. The V gene end was trimmed by 0 bases and the J gene end by 5 bases; junction bases not matched to a gene: 10. Germline lookup yields CDR1 DFQATT and CDR2 SNEGSKA (reference sequence). There are 15 residues in the CDR3. The CDR3 spells CSAREPHRGSDEQYF. The CDR3 DNA is TGCAGTGCTAGAGAGCCGCACAGGGGTAGCGACGAGCAGTACTTC.

This chain links TRBV6-1 with TRBJ2-5, with TRBD2 matching over 8 bases. CDR3 length: 13 amino acids. Trimming removed 6 bases from V and 9 bases from J; junction bases left unmatched: 9. Germline V gives CDR1 MNHNS, CDR2 SASEGT. The CDR3 DNA reads as TGTGCCAGCAGGCCGGGGGGGTATCAGCCCCAGTACTTC. This gives the protein CASRPGGYQPQYF.

This rearrangement joins TRBV6-1 to TRBJ1-2; possible D gene TRBD1, 6 bases. CDR1 is MNHNS, CDR2 SASEGT, per germline. The CDR3 extends over 15 amino acids. V shed 6 bases and J shed 0 bases, with 14 bases lying between them. For the CDR3, the DNA is TGTGCCAGCAGGCAAGCGGGACACTCTAACTATGGCTACACCTTC. It specifies CASRQAGHSNYGYTF.

V is TRBV13 and J is TRBJ2-5; D possibly corresponds to TRBD2 (6 bases). The germline gives CDR1 PRHDT, CDR2 FYEKMQ (reference sequence). CDR3 length equals 10 residues. V lost 6 bases and J lost 9, with 8 bases in between. The CDR3 DNA sequence: TGTGCCAGCAGACGGGGGTCCCAGTACTTC. It is translated as CASRRGSQYF.

CDR3 region: CASSVGRGETQYF. The DNA for the CDR3 is TGTGCCAGCAGCGTGGGCCGGGGAGAGACCCAGTACTTC. The chain links TRBV2 to TRBJ2-5; a weak D match, TRBD2 (5 bases). Trimming took 6 bases from V and 4 from J, leaving 12 bases between them. The CDR3 is made up of 13 amino acids. Germline lookup yields CDR1 SNHLY and CDR2 FYNNEI.

V usage is TRBV2 and J usage is TRBJ2-5; the match to TRBD1 covers 11 bases. The CDR3 has 16 amino acids. Germline V lookup: CDR1 SNHLY, CDR2 FYNNEI. J gave up 4 bases and V 2 bases, and 6 bases lay outside the gene matches. The CDR3 loop reads CASSEPRTGGIETQYF. CDR3 coding DNA: TGTGCCAGCAGTGAACCCCGGACAGGGGGCATAGAGACCCAGTACTTC.

The chain has TRBV2 and TRBJ1-2; TRBD1 matches 9 bases. The CDR3 spans 16 residues. The germline gives CDR1 SNHLY, CDR2 FYNNEI. J gave up 5 bases and V 5 bases, and 12 bases lay outside the gene matches. Written as DNA, the CDR3 is TGTGCCAGCAGTTTATCCGCACAGGGGGCGTTTTATGGCTACACCTTC. Protein: CASSLSAQGAFYGYTF.

This clonotype has a handful of counts. The J gene is TRBJ1-2, the V gene TRBV9; D is unresolved. Germline CDR1 reads SGDLS; CDR2 reads YYNGEE. This CDR3 is built from 14 residues. V shed 0 bases and J shed 8 bases, with 14 bases lying between them. The CDR3 DNA sequence: TGTGCCAGCAGCGTAGATGCCGACTCGCGGGGCTACACCTTC. It is translated as CASSVDADSRGYTF.

This clonotype was seen a handful of times. V and J are TRBV5-1 and TRBJ2-7; unclear D gene. The CDR3 runs to 14 residues. Germline CDR1 and CDR2: SGHRS and YFSETQ. Trimming removed 0 bases from V and 7 bases from J, with 14 bases in between. CDR3 amino acids: CASSLADGSREQYF. CDR3 nucleotides: TGCGCCAGCAGCTTGGCCGACGGCTCCCGAGAGCAGTACTTC.